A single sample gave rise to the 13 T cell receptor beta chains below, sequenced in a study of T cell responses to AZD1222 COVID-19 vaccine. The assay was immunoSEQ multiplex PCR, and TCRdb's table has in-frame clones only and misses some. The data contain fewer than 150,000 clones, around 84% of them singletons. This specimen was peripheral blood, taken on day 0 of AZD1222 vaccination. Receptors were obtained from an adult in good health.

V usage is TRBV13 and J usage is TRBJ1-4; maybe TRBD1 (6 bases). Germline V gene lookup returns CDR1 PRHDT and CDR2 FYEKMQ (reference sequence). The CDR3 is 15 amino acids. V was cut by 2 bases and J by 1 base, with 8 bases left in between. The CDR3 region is CASSLIRGTNEKLFF. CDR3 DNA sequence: TGTGCCAGCAGCTTAATCAGGGGAACTAATGAAAAACTGTTTTTT.

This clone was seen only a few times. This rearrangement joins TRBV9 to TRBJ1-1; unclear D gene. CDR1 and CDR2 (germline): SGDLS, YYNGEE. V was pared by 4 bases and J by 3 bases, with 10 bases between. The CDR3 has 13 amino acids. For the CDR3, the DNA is TGTGCCAGCAGCCCCCAATCCGACACTGAAGCTTTCTTT. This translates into CASSPQSDTEAFF.

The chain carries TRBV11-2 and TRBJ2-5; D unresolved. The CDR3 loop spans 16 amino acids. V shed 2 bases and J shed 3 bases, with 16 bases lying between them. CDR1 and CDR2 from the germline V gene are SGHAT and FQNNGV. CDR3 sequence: CASSLLVGLGEETQYF. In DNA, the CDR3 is TGTGCCAGCAGCTTATTAGTCGGCCTCGGCGAAGAGACCCAGTACTTC.

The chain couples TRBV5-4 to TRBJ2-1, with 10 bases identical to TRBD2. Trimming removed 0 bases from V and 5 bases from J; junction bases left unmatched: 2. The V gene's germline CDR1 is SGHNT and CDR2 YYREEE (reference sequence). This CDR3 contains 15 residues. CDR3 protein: CASSLALAGDNEQFF. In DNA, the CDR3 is TGTGCCAGCAGCTTGGCCCTAGCGGGGGACAATGAGCAGTTCTTC.

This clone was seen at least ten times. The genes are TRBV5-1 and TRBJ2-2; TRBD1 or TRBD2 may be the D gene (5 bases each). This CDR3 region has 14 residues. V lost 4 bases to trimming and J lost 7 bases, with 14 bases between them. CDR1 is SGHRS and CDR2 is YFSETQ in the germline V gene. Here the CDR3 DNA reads TGCGCCAGCAGCCAGGGAGTTGGATACGGGGAGCTGTTTTTT. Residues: CASSQGVGYGELFF.

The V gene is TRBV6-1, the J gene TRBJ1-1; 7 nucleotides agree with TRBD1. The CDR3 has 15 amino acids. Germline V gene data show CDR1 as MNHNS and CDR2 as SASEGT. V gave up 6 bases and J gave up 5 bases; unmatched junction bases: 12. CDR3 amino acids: CASRFHRGGLTEAFF. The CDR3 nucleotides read TGTGCCAGCAGGTTCCACAGGGGAGGGCTGACTGAAGCTTTCTTT.

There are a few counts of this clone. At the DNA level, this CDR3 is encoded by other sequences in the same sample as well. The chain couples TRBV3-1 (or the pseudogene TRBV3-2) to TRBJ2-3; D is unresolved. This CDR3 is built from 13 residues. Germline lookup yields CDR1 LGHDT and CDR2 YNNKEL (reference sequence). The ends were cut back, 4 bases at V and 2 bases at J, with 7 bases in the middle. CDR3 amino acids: CASSPPDTDTQYF. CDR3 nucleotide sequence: TGTGCCAGCAGCCCCCCAGACACAGATACGCAGTATTTT.

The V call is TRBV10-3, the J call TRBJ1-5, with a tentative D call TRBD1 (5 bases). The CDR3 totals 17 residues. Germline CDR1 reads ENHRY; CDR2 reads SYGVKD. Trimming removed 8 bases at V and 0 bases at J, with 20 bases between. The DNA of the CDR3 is TGTGCCATCGGAGGAGGATCAGGGCTTACTAGCAATCAGCCCCAGCATTTT. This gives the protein CAIGGGSGLTSNQPQHF.

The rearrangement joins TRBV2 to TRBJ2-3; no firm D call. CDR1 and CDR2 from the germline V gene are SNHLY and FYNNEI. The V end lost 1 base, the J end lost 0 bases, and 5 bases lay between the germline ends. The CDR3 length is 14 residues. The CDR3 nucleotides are TGTGCCAGCAGTGAAGGACTTAGCACAGATACGCAGTATTTT. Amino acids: CASSEGLSTDTQYF.

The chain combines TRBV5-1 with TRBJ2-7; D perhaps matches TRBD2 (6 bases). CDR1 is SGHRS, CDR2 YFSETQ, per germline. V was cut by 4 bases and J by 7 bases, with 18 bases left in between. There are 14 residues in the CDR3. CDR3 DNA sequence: TGCGCCAGCAGCATAGGACGGGCCGGGGGAGAGCAGTACTTC. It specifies CASSIGRAGGEQYF. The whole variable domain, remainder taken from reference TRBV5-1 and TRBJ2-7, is KAGVTQTPRYLIKTRGQQVTLSCSPISGHRSVSWYQQTPGQGLQFLFEYFSETQRNKGNFPGRFSGRQFSNSRSEMNVSTLELGDSALYLCASSIGRAGGEQYFGPGTRLTVT.

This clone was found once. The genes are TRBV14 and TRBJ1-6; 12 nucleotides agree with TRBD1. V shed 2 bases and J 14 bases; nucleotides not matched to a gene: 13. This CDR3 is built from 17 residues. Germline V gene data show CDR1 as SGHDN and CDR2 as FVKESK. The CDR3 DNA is TGTGCCAGCAGCCAAAGCTCTCCGGGACAGGGGGCCAAGTCCCTCCACTTT. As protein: CASSQSSPGQGAKSLHF.

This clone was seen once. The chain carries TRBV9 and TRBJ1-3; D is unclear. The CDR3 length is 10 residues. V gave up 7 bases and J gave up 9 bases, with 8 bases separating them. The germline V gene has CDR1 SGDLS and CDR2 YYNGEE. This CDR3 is CASPVGTIYF. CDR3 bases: TGTGCCAGCCCGGTTGGCACCATATATTTT.

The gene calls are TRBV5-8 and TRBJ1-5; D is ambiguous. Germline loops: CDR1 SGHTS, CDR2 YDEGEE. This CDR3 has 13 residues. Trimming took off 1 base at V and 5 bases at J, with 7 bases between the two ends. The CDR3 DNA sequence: TGTGCCAGCAGCTTGCGGTCTTATCAGCCCCAGCATTTT. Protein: CASSLRSYQPQHF.